Each of the 10 T cell receptor beta chains below was sequenced from the same sample in a study of OX40 agonist ivuxolimab in advanced cancers. TCRdb's copy holds only in-frame clones and misses some; the assay was immunoSEQ multiplex PCR. The repertoire includes tens of thousands of clones, approximately 86% of them detected once, and 28% sits in the top ten. Sample: CD4+ or CD8+ T cells sorted from blood, taken in a trial of the OX40 agonist ivuxolimab. The receptors come from an adult with an advanced solid tumor such as melanoma, head and neck, liver or kidney cancer.

The rearrangement joins TRBV11-2 to TRBJ1-2, with D uncertain. The CDR3 has 12 residues. Trimming shortened V by 5 bases and J by 4 bases, and 8 bases separated the two germline ends. Germline-derived CDR1 and CDR2 are SGHAT and FQNNGV. The CDR3 DNA is TGTGCCAGCAGCGAAAGAAGCTATGGCTACACCTTC. It codes for CASSERSYGYTF.

The V call is TRBV27, the J call TRBJ1-1; D unclear. In germline, CDR1 is MNHEY, CDR2 SMNVEV (reference sequence). The V end lost 0 bases, the J end lost 6 bases, and 5 bases lay between the germline ends. CDR3 size: 12 residues. CDR3: CASSLSGSEAFF. The CDR3 DNA reads as TGTGCCAGCAGTTTATCTGGTTCTGAAGCTTTCTTT.

The rearrangement links TRBV6-5 to TRBJ1-2; D uncertain. In germline, CDR1 is MNHEY, CDR2 SVGAGI. The ends were cut back, 2 bases at V and 2 bases at J, with 9 bases in the middle. The CDR3 covers 14 residues. The CDR3, as DNA: TGTGCCAGCAGTTACAAACAGCTCAACTATGGCTACACCTTC. Amino acid sequence: CASSYKQLNYGYTF.

The chain combines TRBV7-9 with TRBJ2-2; 9 bases fit TRBD2. Trimming took 2 bases from V and 1 from J; bases not matched to a gene: 5. Germline loops: CDR1 SEHNR, CDR2 FQNEAQ (reference sequence). The CDR3 has 17 amino acids. Written as DNA, the CDR3 is TGTGCCAGCAGCTTATTTAGCGGGGGCTTGAACACCGGGGAGCTGTTTTTT. This sequence encodes CASSLFSGGLNTGELFF.

This clone was detected only a few times. The chain combines TRBV7-2 with TRBJ2-7; 9 bases agree with TRBD1. CDR1 SGHTA and CDR2 FQGNSA come from the germline V gene. Unmatched junction bases numbered 13, after V lost 5 bases and J lost 5 bases. CDR3 length equals 16 residues. This CDR3 reads CASSPWGQGRIDEQYF. Here the CDR3 DNA reads TGTGCCAGCAGCCCTTGGGGACAGGGTCGGATAGACGAGCAGTACTTC.

V is TRBV5-1 and J is TRBJ2-2; 11 bases agree with TRBD1. From germline, CDR1 is SGHRS and CDR2 YFSETQ. CDR3 length: 16 residues. The V segment lost 3 bases and the J segment 3 bases; nucleotides outside the gene matches: 4. The DNA for the CDR3 is TGCGCCAGCAGCTATCCGGGACAGGGGGACACCGGGGAGCTGTTTTTT. It encodes CASSYPGQGDTGELFF.

The chain employs TRBV5-1 and TRBJ1-2; TRBD1 aligns across 10 bases. Germline CDR1 is SGHRS and CDR2 is YFSETQ. CDR3 length: 13 amino acids. The V gene end was trimmed by 3 bases and the J gene end by 6 bases; junction bases not matched to a gene: 2. In nucleotides, the CDR3 is TGCGCCAGCAGCTCGACAGGGGGCGATGGCTACACCTTC. Amino acid sequence: CASSSTGGDGYTF.

This chain connects TRBV9 to TRBJ2-1, with 14 positions matching TRBD2. Germline trimming cut 4 bases from V and 3 bases from J; bases unmatched to any gene: 12. Germline V gives CDR1 SGDLS, CDR2 YYNGEE. The CDR3 consists of 19 residues. CDR3 protein: CASSTGLAGAFNLYNEQFF. The CDR3 region has the DNA TGTGCCAGCAGCACGGGACTAGCGGGGGCCTTTAATCTCTACAATGAGCAGTTCTTC.

The chain combines TRBV6-1 with TRBJ1-6; D unresolved. Germline CDR1 reads MNHNS; CDR2 reads SASEGT. The CDR3 runs to 15 residues. Trimming took off 0 bases at V and 8 bases at J, with 11 bases between the two ends. CDR3 loop: CASSEASGPHSPLHF. In nucleotides, the CDR3 is TGTGCCAGCAGTGAAGCGTCAGGTCCTCATTCACCCCTCCACTTT.

The chain links TRBV5-1 to TRBJ2-7; tentatively, D is TRBD1 (5 bases). This CDR3 region has 14 residues. Per germline, CDR1 SGHRS and CDR2 YFSETQ. V lost 3 bases and J lost 3, with 13 bases in between. Here the CDR3 DNA reads TGCGCCAGCAGCTACAGGTCAGGAGACTACGAGCAGTACTTC. It translates to CASSYRSGDYEQYF.